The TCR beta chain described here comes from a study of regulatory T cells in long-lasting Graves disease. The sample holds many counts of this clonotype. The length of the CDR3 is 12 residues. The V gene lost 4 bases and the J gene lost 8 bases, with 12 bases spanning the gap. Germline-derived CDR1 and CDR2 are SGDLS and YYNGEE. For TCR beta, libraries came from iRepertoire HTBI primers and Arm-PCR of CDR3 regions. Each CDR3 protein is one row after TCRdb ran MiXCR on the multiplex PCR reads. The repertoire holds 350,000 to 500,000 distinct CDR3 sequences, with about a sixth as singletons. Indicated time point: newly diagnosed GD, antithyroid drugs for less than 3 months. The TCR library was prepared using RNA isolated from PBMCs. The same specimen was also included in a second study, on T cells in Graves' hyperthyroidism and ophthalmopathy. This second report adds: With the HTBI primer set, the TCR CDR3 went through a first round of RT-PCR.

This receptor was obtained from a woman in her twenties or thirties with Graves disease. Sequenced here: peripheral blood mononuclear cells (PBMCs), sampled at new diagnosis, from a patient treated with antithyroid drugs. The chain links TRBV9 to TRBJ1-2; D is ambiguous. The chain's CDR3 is CASSSTHGGYTF. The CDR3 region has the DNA TGTGCCAGCAGCTCAACCCATGGAGGCTACACCTTC.